These 31 T cell receptor beta chains came from one sample sequenced in a study of cytomegalovirus exposure and HLA in healthy donors. The PCR employed 60 Vbeta primers together with 13 Jbeta primers. Using immunoSEQ multiplex PCR, the repertoire was profiled, and TCRdb retains in-frame clones only, with some absent. Of some 98,000 clones listed, more than 60% are singletons. Sequenced input: PBMCs. The origin of the receptors is a man in his fifties in good health and CMV-seronegative.

This clone occurred a few times. This sample includes further DNA sequences coding for the same CDR3. This chain uses TRBV7-8 with TRBJ2-7; D is ambiguous. Between the trimmed V and J ends, which lost 3 bases and 4 bases, there was a span of 4 bases. CDR1 is SGHVS and CDR2 is FQNEAQ in the germline V gene. The CDR3 has 11 residues. CDR3 sequence: CASSFQYEQYF. The CDR3 coding sequence is TGTGCCAGCAGCTTCCAATACGAGCAGTACTTC.

This sequence joins TRBV6-5 and TRBJ2-2; unclear D gene. V was clipped by 5 bases and J by 0 bases, with 10 bases between them. The germline V gene encodes CDR1 MNHEY and CDR2 SVGAGI. The CDR3 is 15 residues long. As DNA, the CDR3 is TGTGCCAGCAGTCCGGTTAACGCGAACACCGGGGAGCTGTTTTTT. Its translation: CASSPVNANTGELFF.

J is TRBJ2-3 and V is TRBV2, with unresolved D. Per germline, CDR1 SNHLY and CDR2 FYNNEI. The CDR3 extends over 13 amino acids. The V gene lost 1 base and the J gene lost 1 base, with 3 bases spanning the gap. CDR3 protein: CASSEVGTDTQYF. The DNA for the CDR3 is TGTGCCAGCAGTGAAGTCGGCACAGATACGCAGTATTTT.

This clone was counted between two and nine times. The genes are TRBV30 and TRBJ2-1, with 10 positions matching TRBD2. In germline, CDR1 is GTSNPN, CDR2 SVGIG (reference sequence). Trimming at V came to 2 bases and at J to 2 bases, leaving 0 bases not matched to a gene. The CDR3 runs to 14 residues. The CDR3 region is CAWSTSGAYNEQFF. The DNA of the CDR3 is TGTGCCTGGAGTACTAGCGGGGCCTACAATGAGCAGTTCTTC.

The chain employs TRBV7-3 and TRBJ2-7; 7 bases are shared with TRBD1. The V and J ends lost 0 bases and 2 bases, in that order; junction bases with no gene match: 4. There are 15 residues in the CDR3. From germline, CDR1 is SGHTA and CDR2 FQGTGA. The CDR3 region is CASSLTGQNPYEQYF. The CDR3 DNA reads as TGTGCCAGCAGCTTAACGGGACAGAACCCCTACGAGCAGTACTTC.

This clone has just a few counts. This chain uses TRBV7-2 with TRBJ2-5; 14 bases are shared with TRBD2. This CDR3 has 15 residues. CDR1 and CDR2 from the germline V gene are SGHTA and FQGNSA. V lost 8 bases to trimming and J lost 4 bases; unmatched junction nucleotides: 6. The CDR3 DNA reads as TGTGCCAGCCTACGCGGGACTAGCGGGAGAGAGACCCAGTACTTC. Amino acids: CASLRGTSGRETQYF.

The rearrangement joins TRBV18 to TRBJ2-1; 8 bases fit TRBD1. CDR1 and CDR2 from the germline V gene are KGHSH and LQKENI. This CDR3 spans 15 amino acids. The ends lost 2 bases at V and 9 bases at J; junction bases unmatched: 9. The CDR3 sequence is CASSPYRGDAGEQFF. Written as DNA, the CDR3 is TGTGCCAGCTCACCATACAGGGGGGATGCCGGTGAGCAGTTCTTC.

The table lists this clone with a few counts. The chain links TRBV6-5 to TRBJ2-5, with 7 bases lining up with TRBD1. TRBJ2-7 matches the DNA end more closely, so the J call is doubtful. Germline V gene lookup returns CDR1 MNHEY and CDR2 SVGAGI. The CDR3 sequence is 13 residues long. In nucleotides, the CDR3 is TGTGCCAGCAAGACAGGGAGCACCTACGAGCAGTACTTC. The encoded protein is CASKTGSTYEQYF.

This rearrangement joins TRBV10-3 to TRBJ2-7; 7 positions agree with TRBD1. This CDR3 is built from 15 residues. V was pared by 6 bases and J by 2 bases, with 10 bases of the junction left unmatched. Germline assignment: CDR1 ENHRY and CDR2 SYGVKD. The CDR3 reads CAIRLSRGLTYEQYF. CDR3 DNA sequence: TGTGCCATCAGGCTATCTAGGGGGCTAACCTACGAGCAGTACTTC.

V usage is TRBV7-2 and J usage is TRBJ2-7, with TRBD1 matching 7 bases. CDR1 SGHTA and CDR2 FQGNSA come from the germline V gene. The CDR3 runs 14 residues. Germline trimming cut 2 bases from V and 3 bases from J; bases unmatched to any gene: 4. CDR3 amino acids: CASSLRGRVYEQYF. The CDR3 nucleotides read TGTGCCAGCAGCTTAAGGGGGCGGGTCTACGAGCAGTACTTC.

On this clone: A junction boundary mismatches the germline segment, possibly from a read error. The V gene is TRBV7-9, the J gene TRBJ1-1, with TRBD1 matching 8 bases. The CDR3 is 17 amino acids. Germline CDR1 and CDR2: SEHNR and FQNEAQ (reference sequence). This CDR3 reads CSSSSLDRATSGTEAFF. The DNA for the CDR3 is TGTTCCAGCAGCTCTCTGGACAGGGCAACCTCGGGAACTGAAGCTTTCTTT.

The rearrangement links TRBV5-1 to TRBJ2-7; no clear D. This CDR3 region has 11 residues. The V gene lost 3 bases and the J gene lost 2 bases, with 3 bases spanning the gap. The germline gives CDR1 SGHRS, CDR2 YFSETQ. This CDR3 reads CASSSTYEQYF. CDR3 sequence (DNA): TGCGCCAGCAGCTCAACCTACGAGCAGTACTTC. Full variable domain (rest looked up from reference TRBV5-1 and TRBJ2-7): KAGVTQTPRYLIKTRGQQVTLSCSPISGHRSVSWYQQTPGQGLQFLFEYFSETQRNKGNFPGRFSGRQFSNSRSEMNVSTLELGDSALYLCASSSTYEQYFGPGTRLTVT.

The chain carries TRBV19 and TRBJ2-2; 10 positions match TRBD2. This CDR3 region has 16 residues. From germline, CDR1 is LNHDA and CDR2 SQIVND (reference sequence). V shed 9 bases, J shed 0 bases, and the junction held 7 bases outside the gene matches. This chain's CDR3 is CASTGGLAPNTGELFF. The DNA of the CDR3 is TGTGCCAGCACGGGGGGACTAGCGCCGAACACCGGGGAGCTGTTTTTT.

The V gene is TRBV2, the J gene TRBJ2-5; 11 bases fit TRBD1. The J call may be wrong; the DNA end is better matched by TRBJ2-7. Germline V CDR1 and CDR2: SNHLY, FYNNEI. The CDR3 covers 16 residues. The CDR3 sequence: CASSDTGQGVSYEQYF. The CDR3 DNA sequence: TGTGCCAGCAGCGACACGGGACAGGGGGTTTCCTACGAGCAGTACTTC.

The chain recombines TRBV2 with TRBJ2-1, with D uncertain. V lost 2 bases and J lost 0, with 14 bases in between. The CDR3 has 17 amino acids. Germline CDR1 reads SNHLY; CDR2 reads FYNNEI. In nucleotides, the CDR3 is TGTGCCAGCAGTGAAATGGGCGAGACGCCCTCCTACAATGAGCAGTTCTTC. Protein: CASSEMGETPSYNEQFF.

The rearrangement uses TRBV5-4 and TRBJ2-7; no definite D call. The V and J ends lost 9 bases and 0 bases respectively, with 10 bases between them. The CDR3 runs 12 residues. Germline V gives CDR1 SGHNT, CDR2 YYREEE (reference sequence). The chain's CDR3 is CATKGVSYEQYF. DNA of the CDR3: TGTGCCACAAAAGGAGTCTCCTACGAGCAGTACTTC.

This clone has a single count. This chain connects TRBV19 to TRBJ2-7, with D possibly TRBD2 on 5 matching bases. V lost 3 bases and J lost 4, with 13 bases in between. Per germline, CDR1 LNHDA and CDR2 SQIVND (reference sequence). The CDR3 is 14 residues long. The CDR3 nucleotides read TGTGCCAGTAGTATCTCGCCCGGGGAGTACGAGCAGTACTTC. Amino acid sequence: CASSISPGEYEQYF.

This clone showed up just a few times. The genes are TRBV15 and TRBJ1-2; 10 nucleotides line up with TRBD1. Trimming cost V 0 bases and J 8 bases; bases outside gene matches: 9. CDR1 is LNHNV, CDR2 YYDKDF, per germline (reference sequence). CDR3 length equals 16 residues. This CDR3 is CATSRDDDRGLRGYTF. The DNA for the CDR3 is TGTGCCACCAGCAGAGATGACGACAGGGGGCTTCGAGGCTACACCTTC.

The chain employs TRBV5-8 and TRBJ1-5, with a tentative D call TRBD1 (6 bases). CDR3 length: 15 residues. The germline V gene has CDR1 SGHTS and CDR2 YDEGEE. V lost 0 bases, J lost 0 bases, and 7 bases lay in between. The CDR3 DNA reads as TGTGCCAGCAGCTTGGAGGGGGTTAGCAATCAGCCCCAGCATTTT. Protein: CASSLEGVSNQPQHF.

The gene calls are TRBV19 and TRBJ2-3; 8 nucleotides align to TRBD1. The junction had 14 bases not matched to a gene; V was cut back by 7 bases and J by 5 bases. The CDR3 is made up of 16 amino acids. Germline loops: CDR1 LNHDA, CDR2 SQIVND (reference sequence). The CDR3 sequence: CASKGRGRGLGDTQYF. DNA for the CDR3: TGTGCCAGTAAAGGTCGAGGCAGGGGGCTGGGAGATACGCAGTATTTT.

DNA for the CDR3: TGTGCCAGCTCACCACTGGGGGGATTCGAGCAGTACTTC. Its protein is CASSPLGGFEQYF. This chain joins TRBV18 and TRBJ2-7, with D possibly being TRBD2 (6 bases). Germline V gene lookup returns CDR1 KGHSH and CDR2 LQKENI. V shed 1 base and J shed 6 bases, with 10 bases lying between them. The CDR3 covers 13 residues.

V is TRBV7-6 and J is TRBJ2-2, with a possible D match to TRBD1 (5 bases). Germline lookup yields CDR1 SGHVS and CDR2 FNYEAQ. The V and J ends lost 7 bases and 2 bases respectively, with 17 bases between them. The CDR3 is 16 amino acids. This CDR3 reads CASTRVWGTNTGELFF. CDR3 sequence (DNA): TGTGCCAGCACCAGGGTGTGGGGCACAAACACCGGGGAGCTGTTTTTT.

The chain joins TRBV6-1 to TRBJ1-6, with 9 nucleotides matching TRBD1. This CDR3 is built from 15 residues. V lost 2 bases, J lost 8 bases, and 4 bases stayed unmatched. The germline gives CDR1 MNHNS, CDR2 SASEGT. For the CDR3, the DNA is TGTGCCAGCAGTGAACTTAGGACAGGGGATTCACCCCTCCACTTT. Protein product: CASSELRTGDSPLHF.

The chain carries TRBV28 and TRBJ2-1, with 10 bases aligning to TRBD2. This CDR3 is built from 14 residues. Germline CDR1 MDHEN, CDR2 SYDVKM. V lost 5 bases, J lost 3 bases, and 1 base stayed unmatched. Here the CDR3 reads CASSRTSGYNEQFF. DNA for the CDR3: TGTGCCAGCAGTAGGACTAGCGGCTACAATGAGCAGTTCTTC.

The V gene is TRBV6-1, the J gene TRBJ1-2; 7 bases are a match to TRBD1. This CDR3 is 14 amino acids long. The V gene's germline CDR1 is MNHNS and CDR2 SASEGT. J was trimmed by 5 bases and V by 6 bases; bases with no gene match: 9. This chain's CDR3 is CASSEYRDSYGYTF. CDR3 DNA sequence: TGTGCCAGCAGCGAGTACCGGGACAGTTATGGCTACACCTTC.

The chain is built from TRBV5-6 and TRBJ2-5, with 16 bases that match TRBD2. Germline trimming cut 4 bases from V and 5 bases from J; bases unmatched to any gene: 8. The germline CDR1 and CDR2 sequences are SGHDT and YYEEEE. The CDR3 extends over 17 amino acids. The CDR3, as DNA: TGTGCCAGCAGCCTGGGACTAGCGGGAGGGCCTTTGGAGACCCAGTACTTC. Amino acid sequence: CASSLGLAGGPLETQYF.

The chain employs TRBV11-2 and TRBJ1-4; 10 bases map to TRBD1. Germline V gene lookup returns CDR1 SGHAT and CDR2 FQNNGV. The junction had 6 bases not matched to a gene; V was cut back by 8 bases and J by 0 bases. This CDR3 is 16 amino acids long. The CDR3 coding sequence is TGTGCCAGCTCGACAGGGGGCTTTGCAACTAATGAAAAACTGTTTTTT. Protein sequence: CASSTGGFATNEKLFF.

The chain uses TRBV7-2 and TRBJ2-2; D unresolved. The V gene's germline CDR1 is SGHTA and CDR2 FQGNSA. The CDR3 consists of 12 residues. Trimming removed 2 bases from V and 6 bases from J, with 4 bases in between. CDR3 in amino acids: CASSLFAGELFF. CDR3 coding DNA: TGTGCCAGCAGCTTATTCGCCGGGGAGCTGTTTTTT.

This rearrangement joins TRBV6-6 to TRBJ2-1, with D tentatively TRBD2 (6 bases). Trimming removed 5 bases from V and 0 bases from J, with 8 bases in between. The CDR3 covers 14 residues. In germline, CDR1 is MNHNY, CDR2 SVGAGI (reference sequence). The CDR3 DNA sequence: TGTGCCAGCAGTCTTAGCGGCTCCTACAATGAGCAGTTCTTC. This sequence encodes CASSLSGSYNEQFF.

This clone was seen more than once but under ten times. The genes are TRBV10-3 and TRBJ2-5; 7 nucleotides agree with TRBD2. The CDR3 has 17 residues. CDR1 ENHRY and CDR2 SYGVKD come from the germline V gene. V was clipped by 0 bases and J by 1 base; unmatched bases: 8. In nucleotides, the CDR3 is TGTGCCATCAGTGAGTCCAGGCGGGGGAGAATCCAAGAGACCCAGTACTTC. This translates into CAISESRRGRIQETQYF.

This chain links TRBV28 with TRBJ2-3; 9 positions agree with TRBD2. Unmatched junction bases numbered 7, after V lost 5 bases and J lost 4 bases. The CDR3 is made up of 15 amino acids. Per germline, CDR1 MDHEN and CDR2 SYDVKM. The DNA of the CDR3 is TGTGCCAGCAGTGGGCGCGGGGGGGCGCCAGATACGCAGTATTTT. It specifies CASSGRGGAPDTQYF.